These T cell receptor beta chains were read from a single sample in a study of tumor and adjacent non-tumor tissue in lung cancer. In TCRdb, the multiplex PCR reads were re-called with MiXCR into one record per CDR3 protein. The sample shows about 48,000 distinct CDR3 sequences, 64% of them seen only once. The sequencing input was distant non-tumor lung tissue. These receptors were obtained from a woman in her 70s with non-small cell lung cancer. Both conserved end residues are part of each CDR3. A D gene is named only where the DNA matches it firmly. Expanded clones get a size class; other rows say once, few or many, or leave the size out.

abundance	d_gene	v_gene	j_gene	CDR3nt	CDR3aa
.	TRBD2	TRBV11-2	TRBJ2-5	TGTGCCAACAGCTCGGGGGGGACCGTACAAGAGACCCAGTACTTC	CANSSGGTVQETQYF
.	TRBD2	TRBV5-1	TRBJ2-3	TGCGCCAGAGGCCCTTTGGCGGGAGGAGGCACAGATACGCAGTATTTT	CARGPLAGGGTDTQYF
.	.	TRBV4-1	TRBJ2-3	TGCGCCGGCAGCCAAGAGGAGCGGAGGGCAGATACGCAGTATTTC	CAGSQEERRADTQYF
once	TRBD1	TRBV14	TRBJ2-1	TGTGCCAGCTGTCCCGGGACAGGGAACCATGAGCAGTTCTTC	CASCPGTGNHEQFF
.	.	TRBV5-1	TRBJ1-4	TGCGCCAGCAGCTTGGGTCATGAGGACTTCGGCTTCGAACTGTTTTTT	CASSLGHEDFGFELFF
few	TRBD1	TRBV25-1	TRBJ1-1	TGTGCCAGCAGTAAGCGACAGGGGGCGACTGAAGCTTTCTTT	CASSKRQGATEAFF
.	.	TRBV5-6	TRBJ2-3	TGTGCCAGCAGCTTCGCCACCGATACGCAGTATTTT	CASSFATDTQYF
.	TRBD1	TRBV4-1	TRBJ1-1	TGCGCCAGTAGCCAGCGGACAGGGGAACACACTGAAGCGTTCTTT	CASSQRTGEHTEAFF
many	.	TRBV5-1	TRBJ2-5	TGCGCCAGCAGCCCAGGACAAGAGACCCAGTACTTC	CASSPGQETQYF
.	.	TRBV30	TRBJ2-6	TGTGCCTTGAAACAAGTAAGCCTCAGCTCTGGGGCCAACGTACTGACTTTC	CALKQVSLSSGANVLTF
.	TRBD2	TRBV5-1	TRBJ2-2	TGCGCCAGCAGCAGCGGGCTAGCGGGAGTCACCTGGGAGCTGTTTTTT	CASSSGLAGVTWELFF
.	TRBD2	TRBV4-1	TRBJ2-1	TGCGCCAACAGCCAAGGGCCAGCGGGAGTGCTTATGGGTGAGCAGTTCTTC	CANSQGPAGVLMGEQFF
.	TRBD1	TRBV11-2	TRBJ2-7	TGTGCCAGCTGCCGGGACAGGGGAACCTACGAGCAGTACTTC	CASCRDRGTYEQYF
.	.	TRBV10-3	TRBJ1-1	TGTGCCATCAGTGCGTCGATAACACCGGGAGCTTTCTTT	CAISASITPGAFF
.	TRBD2	TRBV30	TRBJ2-1	TGTGCCTGCCGGGAGGATACCTATAATGAGCAGATCTTC	CACREDTYNEQIF
.	.	TRBV10-2	TRBJ1-1	TGCGCCAGCAGTGAGTGGAGCACTCTGAACACCGTAGCTCTCTTT	CASSEWSTLNTVALF
many	TRBD2	TRBV10-3	TRBJ2-2	TGTGCCATCGGGGGGCGGACTAGCGGGAACGCCGGGGAGCTGTTTTTT	CAIGGRTSGNAGELFF
few	TRBD1	TRBV20-1	TRBJ1-5	TGCAGTGCTAGAGAGAAGGGACAGATTAGCAATCAGCCCCAGCATTTT	CSAREKGQISNQPQHF
.	TRBD2	TRBV5-1	TRBJ2-1	TGCGCCAGCAGCGGCGTAGCGGGAGACACCTACAATGAGCAGTTCTTC	CASSGVAGDTYNEQFF
.	.	TRBV29-1	TRBJ2-1	TGCAGCGTCACGGGACATAGTTATGAGCAGTTCTTC	CSVTGHSYEQFF
.	TRBD2	TRBV4-1	TRBJ2-7	TGCGCCAGCAGCCATATGTTGACTAGCGGATCCTACGAGCAGTACTTC	CASSHMLTSGSYEQYF
.	.	TRBV6-2/TRBV6-3	TRBJ2-5	TGTGCCAGCAGTTATTTGGTCGAGAAGACCCAGTACTTC	CASSYLVEKTQYF
few	TRBD1	TRBV10-3	TRBJ1-2	TGTGACATCAGTCCAGGGACAGACTATGGCTACACCTTC	CDISPGTDYGYTF
.	.	TRBV28	TRBJ2-5	TGTGCCAGCAGTTCGCCCCCCGGGAGGGGGCAGGTCCAAGAGACCCAGTACTTC	CASSSPPGRGQVQETQYF
.	.	TRBV20-1	TRBJ1-2	TGCAGTGCTAGAGCGACCGGTCCCTATGGCTACACCTTC	CSARATGPYGYTF
many	.	TRBV20-1	TRBJ2-3	TGCAGTGCTACCACAGGGACACTGAGCACAGATACGCAGTATTTT	CSATTGTLSTDTQYF
.	TRBD1	TRBV6-5	TRBJ2-1	TGTGCCAGCAGTCGCGGGACAGGCCCTAACAATGATCACTTCTTC	CASSRGTGPNNDHFF
.	TRBD1	TRBV29-1	TRBJ1-1	TGCAGCTCGCGAGGGGTAACAGGGGCCCCTGAAGCTTTCTTT	CSSRGVTGAPEAFF
.	TRBD2	TRBV10-3	TRBJ2-7	TGTTCCATTAGTGACCACGACCGACTAGCGGGAGGCTACGAGCAGTACTTC	CSISDHDRLAGGYEQYF
.	.	TRBV29-1	TRBJ1-3	TGCAGTGTCAGGAGATCTGGAAACACCATATATTTT	CSVRRSGNTIYF
.	.	TRBV10-2	TRBJ2-7	TGCGCCAACAGTGGGGAGCGGGCCTACGAGCAGTACTTC	CANSGERAYEQYF
.	TRBD2	TRBV28	TRBJ2-7	TGTGCCAGCAGTATGACTAGCGGGAGTATGTCCTACGAGCAGTACTTC	CASSMTSGSMSYEQYF
.	.	TRBV29-1	TRBJ2-4	TGCAGCGTTCCCTTGGACAGTCAAATGTGCAAAAACATTCAGTACTTC	CSVPLDSQMCKNIQYF
.	.	TRBV11-1	TRBJ1-2	TGTGCCAGCAGTCATTTGGTAGTGGGCTATGGCTACACCTTC	CASSHLVVGYGYTF
.	.	TRBV11-3	TRBJ2-1	TGTGCCAGCAGCTTAGATGCCGGGGACGATGAGCAGTTCTTC	CASSLDAGDDEQFF
few	.	TRBV19	TRBJ1-6	TGTGCCGCTCACGGGGCAGCCAATTCACCCCTCCACTTT	CAAHGAANSPLHF
.	TRBD2	TRBV11-2	TRBJ2-5	TGTGCCAGCAGCTCTCACCGTAGCGGGAGGGCCGGAGAGACCCAGTACTTC	CASSSHRSGRAGETQYF
many	.	TRBV6-1	TRBJ1-5	TGTGCCAGCAGCGGGGGGGTGGAAAGCAATCAGCCCCAGCATTTT	CASSGGVESNQPQHF
once	.	TRBV29-1	TRBJ1-2	TGCGGAAGTACCACAGTAGATTATGGTTACACCTTC	CGSTTVDYGYTF
.	.	TRBV11-1	TRBJ1-1	TGTGACAGCAGTTCATCCCGTATGAATACTGAAGCTTTCTTT	CDSSSSRMNTEAFF
.	TRBD2	TRBV29-1	TRBJ2-1	TGCAGCGTGCGACCAGCGGGAGAGATCTACAATGAGCAGTTCTTC	CSVRPAGEIYNEQFF